Listed below are T cell receptor beta chains from one sample, sequenced in a study of T cells in Graves' hyperthyroidism and ophthalmopathy. One entry per CDR3 protein, called by TCRdb with MiXCR from the multiplex PCR reads. The sample has under 650,000 distinct CDR3 sequences, around 15% seen once; the top ten hold 3.8%. The sample was blood. These receptors were obtained from a woman younger than 45 with Graves' hyperthyroidism. CDR3s include the opening cysteine and the closing phenylalanine or tryptophan. D genes are given only for firm matches. Rows give clone size only sometimes, using once, few, many, or a class for an expanded clone.

TRBV4-1	.	TRBJ2-5	.	CASSQTPRGPEGTQYF	TGCGCCAGCAGCCAAACCCCTAGGGGACCTGAGGGGACCCAGTACTTC
TRBV27	few	TRBJ2-1	.	CASSLRGTYNGQFF	TGTGCCAGCAGTTTGAGAGGGACCTACAATGGGCAGTTCTTC
TRBV20-1	.	TRBJ2-5	TRBD2	CSARIGTSGRGETQYF	TGCAGTGCTAGGATAGGGACTAGCGGGAGAGGGGAGACCCAGTACTTC
TRBV28	many	TRBJ1-2	.	CASSLVGRLLRGYTF	TGTGCCAGCAGTTTAGTGGGCAGGTTGCTGAGGGGCTACACCTTC
TRBV20-1	.	TRBJ2-7	TRBD2	CSARDSLAGRYEQYF	TGCAGTGCTAGAGATTCTCTAGCGGGCAGGTACGAGCAGTACTTC
TRBV7-2	.	TRBJ2-7	TRBD2	CASSLNQRELREQYF	TGTGCCAGCAGCTTAAACCAGCGGGAGCTCCGGGAGCAGTACTTC
TRBV6-1	many	TRBJ2-1	TRBD2	CASNTGEGEQFF	TGTGCCAGCAACACGGGGGAGGGTGAGCAGTTCTTC
TRBV9	.	TRBJ2-3	.	CASSVSSELDTQYF	TGTGCCAGCAGCGTTTCCTCAGAGCTCGATACGCAGTATTTT
TRBV20-1	few	TRBJ2-4	.	CSAPWGAGDIQYF	TGCAGTGCCCCGTGGGGGGCCGGGGACATTCAGTACTTC
TRBV19	.	TRBJ1-5	TRBD1	CATSTGSNQPQHF	TGTGCCACTTCGACAGGGTCTAATCAGCCCCAGCATTTT
TRBV7-9	many	TRBJ2-1	TRBD2	CASSSVGLAGVVYNEQFF	TGTGCCAGCAGCTCCGTGGGACTAGCGGGAGTTGTCTACAATGAGCAGTTCTTC
TRBV28	few	TRBJ2-6	.	CASSMTQGQPNYSGANVLTF	TGTGCCAGCAGTATGACTCAGGGGCAACCTAATTACTCTGGGGCCAACGTCCTGACTTTC
TRBV7-2	.	TRBJ2-2	.	CASSLQAGYTGELFF	TGTGCCAGCAGCTTACAAGCAGGCTACACCGGGGAGCTGTTTTTT
TRBV6-1	many	TRBJ2-5	.	CASRPQLGRQETQYF	TGTGCCAGCAGGCCTCAACTAGGAAGGCAAGAGACCCAGTACTTC
TRBV7-9	.	TRBJ2-7	TRBD1	CASSGSTGVGWNEQYF	TGTGCCAGCAGCGGGTCGACAGGGGTTGGATGGAACGAGCAGTACTTC
TRBV28	.	TRBJ2-1	.	CASVGDVSYNEQFF	TGTGCCAGCGTTGGGGATGTGTCCTACAATGAGCAGTTCTTC
TRBV2	many	TRBJ2-7	.	CASSDPGKSYEQYF	TGTGCCAGCAGTGATCCCGGGAAGTCCTACGAGCAGTACTTC
TRBV13	.	TRBJ2-1	.	CASSPLGQEIYNEQFF	TGTGCCAGCAGCCCCCTCGGGCAGGAGATATACAATGAGCAGTTCTTC
TRBV12-3/TRBV12-4	few	TRBJ1-2	TRBD1	CASSLAWTGPSYGYTF	TGTGCCAGCAGTTTAGCGTGGACAGGGCCCAGCTATGGCTACACCTTC
TRBV12-5	many	TRBJ1-6	TRBD1	CASGTRTGGRYNSPLHF	TGTGCTAGTGGCACCCGGACAGGGGGCAGGTATAATTCACCCCTCCACTTT
TRBV3-1	.	TRBJ2-2	.	CASSQNPGELFF	TGTGCCAGCAGCCAAAACCCCGGGGAGCTGTTTTTT
TRBV7-3	.	TRBJ2-7	.	CASSLGAPGTSGGEQYF	TGTGCCAGCAGCTTGGGAGCCCCCGGGACGTCAGGCGGCGAGCAGTACTTC
TRBV7-9	.	TRBJ1-1	.	CASSFTKKGAFF	TGTGCCAGCAGCTTTACGAAGAAGGGAGCTTTCTTT